The clone carrying this T cell receptor beta chain was found many times. Its target is unknown. This entry comes from a study of early T cells in non-severe SARS-CoV-2 infection. Study at large: Whole-blood bulk RNA, unsorted, was sequenced, and chains were unpaired. General observations from the study: Matching results from VDJdb favored anti-spike CD8 responses, leaving private and CD4 specificities undetected.

V trimming: 1 base; J trimming: 7 bases; junction bases outside the gene matches: 3. The CDR3 covers 14 residues. The germline gives CDR1 SGHTA, CDR2 FQGNSA. Molecules of cDNA were individually given unique molecular identifiers that were attached to them. Via MiXCR, TCRdb re-called the 5' RACE reads, giving one row per CDR3 protein. The sample shows over 45,000 distinct CDR3 sequences, around 5.6% of them seen only once. The receptor's source is an adult who was a healthcare worker with PCR-confirmed SARS-CoV-2 infection or an uninfected control (not recorded which). Sequencing was carried out using whole blood. The chain combines TRBV7-2 with TRBJ2-7; 11 bases match TRBD2. As DNA, the CDR3 is TGTGCCAGCAGCTTAGACCTAGCGGGGGGTGAGCAGTACTTC. Translating it yields CASSLDLAGGEQYF. The full variable domain, completed using reference TRBV7-2 and TRBJ2-7, is GAGVSQSPSNKVTEKGKDVELRCDPISGHTALYWYRQSLGQGLEFLIYFQGNSAPDKSGLPSDRFSAERTGGSVSTLTIQRTQQEDSAVYLCASSLDLAGGEQYFGPGTRLTVT.